This T cell receptor beta chain was documented in a study of T cell changes during pregnancy in multiple sclerosis. Repertoires were generated with immunoSEQ multiplex PCR, while TCRdb's copy carries only in-frame clones and drops some. The repertoire holds around 100,000 clones, with 90% as singletons. The CDR3 runs 15 residues. Germline loops: CDR1 SGHRS, CDR2 YFSETQ. V was shortened by 0 bases and J by 4 bases, with 13 bases between the two germline ends. This chain links TRBV5-1 with TRBJ1-2; possibly TRBD1 for D (5 bases). The receptor was derived from a female donor in good health, enrolled as a control in a pregnancy study. Sequenced here: peripheral blood, sampled in the second trimester of pregnancy. CDR3 sequence (DNA): TGCGCCAGCAGCTTGGTTGGGGCCAACAGCTATGGCTACACCTTC. It encodes CASSLVGANSYGYTF.